This T cell receptor beta chain derives from a study of blood T cell repertoires in COVID-19. Across the study: Samples representing acute and convalescent COVID-19 were sourced from the United States, Italy and Spain.

This clone was seen a few times. Recovered status in Cohort 3 required two negative PCRs, clearance, or symptom resolution. Using immunoSEQ multiplex PCR, the repertoire was profiled, and TCRdb retains in-frame clones only, with some absent. Of 350,000 to 400,000 clones listed, 87% are singletons. The CDR3 length is 14 residues. Trimming took 5 bases from V and 4 from J, leaving 14 bases between them. Germline V gene lookup returns CDR1 SGHVS and CDR2 FQNEAQ. The sequencing input was PBMCs or T cells enriched from blood (not recorded which). The rearrangement links TRBV7-8 to TRBJ1-2; D uncertain. This TCR was sampled from a young woman who had recovered from COVID-19. In DNA, the CDR3 is TGTGCCAGCAGCATCCACAACAGTGGCTATGGCTACACCTTC. Encoded protein: CASSIHNSGYGYTF. Full variable domain (outside the CDR3, taken from reference TRBV7-8 and TRBJ1-2): GAGVSQSPRYKVAKRGQDVALRCDPISGHVSLFWYQQALGQGPEFLTYFQNEAQLDKSGLPSDRFFAERPEGSVSTLKIQRTQQEDSAVYLCASSIHNSGYGYTFGSGTRLTVV.